Listed here are 31 T cell receptor beta chains from one sample, sequenced in a study of blood T cell repertoires in COVID-19. Sequenced by immunoSEQ multiplex PCR; TCRdb stores in-frame clones only, minus some. The sample comprises some 130,000 clones, around 88% of which are singletons, and 10% rests with the top ten. Source material: peripheral blood. The receptors were sampled from a man aged 50-59 years with acute or convalescent COVID-19.

The V call is TRBV4-2, the J call TRBJ1-1; weak D call: TRBD1 (5 bases). Trimming pared 9 bases from V and 1 base from J, leaving 12 bases between. The CDR3 totals 13 residues. Germline values: CDR1 LGHNA, CDR2 YNFKEQ. The DNA for the CDR3 is TGTGCCAGTCGCGCTACAGGGAACACTGAAGCTTTCTTT. This encodes CASRATGNTEAFF.

The J gene is TRBJ1-5, the V gene TRBV28, with D uncertain. This CDR3 has 12 amino acids. CDR1 MDHEN and CDR2 SYDVKM come from the germline V gene. V lost 3 bases and J lost 10, with 10 bases in between. The CDR3 DNA reads as TGTGCCAGCAGTTTCCGGGAGGGACCCCAGCATTTT. Translation: CASSFREGPQHF.

V and J are TRBV7-3 and TRBJ1-5; 7 positions agree with TRBD1. This CDR3 region has 16 residues. Trimming at V came to 2 bases and at J to 2 bases, leaving 6 bases not matched to a gene. Germline values: CDR1 SGHTA, CDR2 FQGTGA. The CDR3 sequence is CASSLLWGQCNQPQHF. Written as DNA, the CDR3 is TGTGCCAGCAGCTTACTGTGGGGACAGTGCAATCAGCCCCAGCATTTT. Full variable domain (missing parts from reference TRBV7-3 and TRBJ1-5): GAGVSQTPSNKVTEKGKYVELRCDPISGHTALYWYRQSLGQGPEFLIYFQGTGAADDSGLPNDRFFAVRPEGSVSTLKIQRTERGDSAVYLCASSLLWGQCNQPQHFGDGTRLSIL.

V gene TRBV6-6 combines with J gene TRBJ2-7; 7 bases align to TRBD1. The V gene's germline CDR1 is MNHNY and CDR2 SVGAGI (reference sequence). The J segment lost 7 bases and the V segment lost 4 bases, leaving 4 bases of the junction unmatched. The CDR3 loop spans 12 amino acids. The CDR3 DNA reads TGTGCCAGCAGTTCTATGACAGGGGAGCAGTACTTC. It yields the protein CASSSMTGEQYF.

The chain couples TRBV20-1 to TRBJ1-2, with D possibly matching TRBD1 (6 bases). Trimming removed 3 bases at V and 6 bases at J, with 11 bases between. The CDR3 is made up of 12 amino acids. Germline V gene data show CDR1 as DFQATT and CDR2 as SNEGSKA (reference sequence). The CDR3 coding sequence is TGCAGTGCTAGTGGGGGGCGGAATGGCTACACCTTC. Protein product: CSASGGRNGYTF.

The V call is TRBV25-1, the J call TRBJ2-5, with 8 positions matching TRBD1. The V gene's germline CDR1 is MGHDK and CDR2 SYGVNS. The CDR3 extends over 15 amino acids. V lost 6 bases and J lost 5; bases outside the gene matches: 11. Here the CDR3 DNA reads TGTGCCAGCAGCAAACTCGGACAGGGTGGCGAGACCCAGTACTTC. Its translation is CASSKLGQGGETQYF.

This chain links TRBV3-1 (or the pseudogene TRBV3-2) with TRBJ2-7; TRBD1 agrees at 12 bases. From germline, CDR1 is LGHDT and CDR2 YNNKEL (reference sequence). The length of the CDR3 is 15 residues. V shed 5 bases, J shed 4 bases, and the junction held 6 bases outside the gene matches. The CDR3 sequence: CASSARDRGRYEQYF. The CDR3, as DNA: TGTGCCAGCAGCGCCCGGGACAGGGGGCGATACGAGCAGTACTTC.

The DNA of the CDR3 is TGTGCCAGCAGCCGAGAGGGCCTTGGGCAGTATTTT. As protein: CASSREGLGQYF. The genes are TRBV5-6 and TRBJ2-3; maybe TRBD2 (5 bases). Per the germline V gene, CDR1 is SGHDT and CDR2 is YYEEEE. The CDR3 has 12 amino acids. V gave up 4 bases and J gave up 11 bases, with 14 bases separating them.

The chain uses TRBV15 and TRBJ1-5; no clear D. Germline V CDR1 and CDR2: LNHNV, YYDKDF (reference sequence). The CDR3 extends over 15 amino acids. V shed 4 bases and J shed 4 bases, with 14 bases lying between them. The CDR3 reads CATSNKNSLNQPQHF. CDR3 nucleotide sequence: TGTGCCACCAGCAACAAAAACAGTTTAAATCAGCCCCAGCATTTT.

The chain couples TRBV15 to TRBJ2-5; TRBD2 might be the D (6 bases). Germline V gene lookup returns CDR1 LNHNV and CDR2 YYDKDF (reference sequence). V lost 1 base to trimming and J lost 3 bases, with 12 bases between them. CDR3 length: 15 amino acids. The CDR3 DNA is TGTGCCACCAGCAGAGGGCTAGCGTCGGAAGAGACCCAGTACTTC. Translating it yields CATSRGLASEETQYF.

The chain combines TRBV30 with TRBJ1-5; D possibly corresponds to TRBD1 (5 bases). Trimming took 4 bases from V and 0 from J, leaving 7 bases between them. CDR1 is GTSNPN and CDR2 is SVGIG in the germline V gene (reference sequence). This CDR3 has 13 amino acids. The CDR3 loop reads CAWNRYSNQPQHF. In nucleotides, the CDR3 is TGTGCCTGGAACAGGTATAGCAATCAGCCCCAGCATTTT.

The chain couples TRBV9 to TRBJ2-5; 7 bases match TRBD1. J was trimmed by 2 bases and V by 6 bases; bases with no gene match: 7. CDR1 is SGDLS, CDR2 YYNGEE, per germline. The CDR3 has 14 amino acids. The CDR3 sequence: CASTTGDGQETQYF. CDR3 nucleotides: TGTGCCAGCACTACAGGGGACGGTCAAGAGACCCAGTACTTC. Full variable domain (remainder filled in from reference TRBV9 and TRBJ2-5): DSGVTQTPKHLITATGQRVTLRCSPRSGDLSVYWYQQSLDQGLQFLIQYYNGEERAKGNILERFSAQQFPDLHSELNLSSLELGDSALYFCASTTGDGQETQYFGPGTRLLVL.

Remarks on this clone: Mismatch with germline at one junction end may stem from a read error. The DNA for the CDR3 is TGTGCTAGCAGTCGGACTAGTCAAGAGACCCAGTACTTC. This translates into CASSRTSQETQYF. The J gene is TRBJ2-5, the V gene TRBV7-7; 7 bases agree with TRBD2. The CDR3 is made up of 13 amino acids. Germline CDR1 reads SSHAT; CDR2 reads FNYEAQ (reference sequence).

This chain connects TRBV14 to TRBJ1-6; no firm D call. V gave up 5 bases and J gave up 10 bases, with 21 bases separating them. Germline V gene sequence: CDR1 SGHDN, CDR2 FVKESK. The CDR3 totals 16 residues. The CDR3 DNA follows: TGTGCCAGCAGCTCGCCGGGGAGCGGGTTGGGGTCACCCCTCCACTTT. Its translation is CASSSPGSGLGSPLHF.

This clone was seen once. The rearrangement joins TRBV6-1 to TRBJ2-1; D might be TRBD2 (7 bases). The V end lost 3 bases, the J end lost 4 bases, and 13 bases lay between the germline ends. Germline V lookup: CDR1 MNHNS, CDR2 SASEGT. The CDR3 consists of 15 residues. The CDR3 here is CASSEGGTRYNEQFF. The CDR3 bases are TGTGCCAGCAGTGAGGGGGGGACACGTTACAATGAGCAGTTCTTC.

The chain employs TRBV5-1 and TRBJ2-5, with D perhaps matching TRBD1 (6 bases). CDR1 SGHRS and CDR2 YFSETQ come from the germline V gene. Trimming took off 0 bases at V and 2 bases at J, with 17 bases between the two ends. The CDR3 consists of 17 residues. The CDR3 region is CASSLGPGAALQETQYF. In DNA form, the CDR3 reads TGCGCCAGCAGCTTGGGGCCAGGGGCCGCTTTACAAGAGACCCAGTACTTC.

The V and J genes are TRBV5-1 and TRBJ1-1; D ambiguous. The CDR3 has 15 amino acids. Trimming shortened V by 0 bases and J by 1 base, and 10 bases separated the two germline ends. The germline V gene encodes CDR1 SGHRS and CDR2 YFSETQ. The chain's CDR3 is CASSLDFSRNTEAFF. In DNA, the CDR3 is TGCGCCAGCAGCTTGGATTTTTCCAGGAACACTGAAGCTTTCTTT.

This chain joins TRBV2 and TRBJ2-2, with a weak D call TRBD2 (5 bases). The germline V and J ends were trimmed by 2 bases and 3 bases, with 10 bases remaining between them. The CDR3 is made up of 15 amino acids. Germline V CDR1 and CDR2: SNHLY, FYNNEI. The CDR3 is CASSERTLDTGELFF. In nucleotides, the CDR3 is TGTGCCAGCAGTGAAAGGACTCTCGACACCGGGGAGCTGTTTTTT.

V is TRBV2 and J is TRBJ2-7, with 8 bases lining up with TRBD2. CDR3 size: 12 residues. V trimming: 6 bases; J trimming: 3 bases; junction bases outside the gene matches: 1. Germline CDR1 is SNHLY and CDR2 is FYNNEI. For the CDR3, the DNA is TGTGCCAGCAGCCGGGGGGGCTACGAGCAGTACTTC. This codes for CASSRGGYEQYF. The whole variable domain, filled in from reference TRBV2 and TRBJ2-7, reads EPEVTQTPSHQVTQMGQEVILRCVPISNHLYFYWYRQILGQKVEFLVSFYNNEISEKSEIFDDQFSVERPDGSNFTLKIRSTKLEDSAMYFCASSRGGYEQYFGPGTRLTVT.

The gene calls are TRBV7-9 and TRBJ1-1; perhaps TRBD1 as D (6 bases). CDR1 and CDR2 from the germline V gene are SEHNR and FQNEAQ (reference sequence). V lost 5 bases to trimming and J lost 4 bases, with 17 bases between them. There are 15 residues in the CDR3. CDR3 protein: CASSRGDGALTEAFF. Here the CDR3 DNA reads TGTGCCAGCAGCAGGGGGGATGGGGCCCTCACTGAAGCTTTCTTT.

This clone was detected only once. The V gene is TRBV12-5, the J gene TRBJ2-7; possible D gene TRBD2, 6 bases. This CDR3 spans 15 amino acids. The germline V gene encodes CDR1 LGHNT and CDR2 FRNRAP. V lost 11 bases to trimming and J lost 2 bases, with 22 bases between them. The CDR3 spells CASLRGTSLTYEQYF. CDR3 DNA sequence: TGTGCTTCACTCCGGGGGACCTCACTGACCTACGAGCAGTACTTC.

The genes are TRBV6-5 and TRBJ2-7; possible D gene TRBD2, 6 bases. The germline CDR1 and CDR2 sequences are MNHEY and SVGAGI. V lost 4 bases and J lost 4, with 14 bases in between. This CDR3 spans 14 amino acids. CDR3 residues: CASSLTGEIYEQYF. Here the CDR3 DNA reads TGTGCCAGCAGTTTAACGGGAGAAATTTACGAGCAGTACTTC.

About this clone itself: Additional DNA sequences in this sample encode the identical CDR3. The chain has TRBV10-3 and TRBJ1-2, with a possible D match to TRBD1 (5 bases). The CDR3 has 14 residues. Germline V CDR1 and CDR2: ENHRY, SYGVKD. The germline V and J ends were trimmed by 0 bases and 4 bases, with 9 bases remaining between them. The CDR3: CAISESGGSYGYTF. DNA of the CDR3: TGTGCCATCAGTGAGTCGGGGGGTAGCTATGGCTACACCTTC.

The V and J genes are TRBV18 and TRBJ2-3; D possibly corresponds to TRBD1 (5 bases). Germline CDR1 reads KGHSH; CDR2 reads LQKENI. The CDR3 covers 14 residues. Trimming took off 6 bases at V and 5 bases at J, with 15 bases between the two ends. As DNA, the CDR3 is TGTGCCAGCTCCTTGGCAGGGTCTGAAGATACGCAGTATTTT. Its translation is CASSLAGSEDTQYF.

V usage is TRBV2 and J usage is TRBJ1-6; 7 bases line up with TRBD1. The V gene's germline CDR1 is SNHLY and CDR2 FYNNEI. CDR3 size: 13 residues. V shed 8 bases, J shed 9 bases, and the junction held 7 bases outside the gene matches. CDR3: CASFPGGSSPLHF. The CDR3 DNA sequence: TGTGCCAGCTTTCCAGGGGGGAGTTCACCCCTCCACTTT. Based on the CDR3 plus reference TRBV2 and TRBJ1-6, the full variable domain is EPEVTQTPSHQVTQMGQEVILRCVPISNHLYFYWYRQILGQKVEFLVSFYNNEISEKSEIFDDQFSVERPDGSNFTLKIRSTKLEDSAMYFCASFPGGSSPLHFGNGTRLTVT.

This clone was observed a few times. The chain couples TRBV19 to TRBJ2-2; 10 nucleotides agree with TRBD1. This CDR3 is built from 20 residues. V was clipped by 5 bases and J by 4 bases; unmatched bases: 19. The germline V gene encodes CDR1 LNHDA and CDR2 SQIVND (reference sequence). CDR3 bases: TGTGCCAGTAGTCGAGTTGGGGCCCGGGACAGGGGCGTCGGCACCGGGGAGCTGTTTTTT. Amino acid sequence: CASSRVGARDRGVGTGELFF. Filled out from reference TRBV19 and TRBJ2-2, the complete variable domain reads DGGITQSPKYLFRKEGQNVTLSCEQNLNHDAMYWYRQDPGQGLRLIYYSQIVNDFQKGDIAEGYSVSREKKESFPLTVTSAQKNPTAFYLCASSRVGARDRGVGTGELFFGEGSRLTVL.

The chain links TRBV18 to TRBJ1-3; 8 bases align to TRBD1. The CDR3 spans 15 residues. CDR1 is KGHSH and CDR2 is LQKENI in the germline V gene. V trimming: 4 bases; J trimming: 2 bases; junction bases outside the gene matches: 4. The CDR3 DNA sequence: TGTGCCAGCTCACTGACAGGGGTGACTGGAAACACCATATATTTT. Translated: CASSLTGVTGNTIYF.

This CDR3 is CASSPLSGGPTDTQYF. DNA for the CDR3: TGTGCCAGCAGCCCCCTTAGCGGGGGGCCCACAGATACGCAGTATTTT. The V call is TRBV11-1, the J call TRBJ2-3; 10 bases are a match to TRBD2. V trimming: 5 bases; J trimming: 2 bases; junction bases outside the gene matches: 7. This CDR3 region has 16 residues. Germline lookup yields CDR1 SGHAT and CDR2 FQDESV (reference sequence).

This chain links TRBV6-1 with TRBJ1-5; a weak D match, TRBD1 (6 bases). The CDR3 extends over 14 amino acids. Germline lookup yields CDR1 MNHNS and CDR2 SASEGT. With 2 bases removed from V and 9 bases from J, the gap between germline ends came to 14 bases. The chain's CDR3 is CASSEQGTQLPQHF. The CDR3 bases are TGTGCCAGCAGTGAACAGGGGACCCAATTGCCCCAGCATTTT.

The chain carries TRBV28 and TRBJ1-5; D possibly corresponds to TRBD1 (5 bases). CDR3 length equals 13 residues. Germline V gene sequence: CDR1 MDHEN, CDR2 SYDVKM. V dropped 5 bases and J dropped 11 bases, with 16 bases sitting between them. The CDR3 protein is CASSGHPYGAQHF. CDR3 in DNA: TGTGCCAGCAGTGGACACCCTTATGGAGCCCAGCATTTT.

The V and J genes are TRBV5-1 and TRBJ2-1; 8 bases agree with TRBD1. With V trimmed by 4 bases and J by 7 bases, 22 bases remained unmatched. CDR1 is SGHRS and CDR2 is YFSETQ in the germline V gene. This CDR3 is built from 19 residues. As DNA, the CDR3 is TGCGCCAGCAGCCAGGGGCGACAGGGGTCCGTCCCCCTTCAAAATGAGCAGTTCTTC. Encoded protein: CASSQGRQGSVPLQNEQFF.